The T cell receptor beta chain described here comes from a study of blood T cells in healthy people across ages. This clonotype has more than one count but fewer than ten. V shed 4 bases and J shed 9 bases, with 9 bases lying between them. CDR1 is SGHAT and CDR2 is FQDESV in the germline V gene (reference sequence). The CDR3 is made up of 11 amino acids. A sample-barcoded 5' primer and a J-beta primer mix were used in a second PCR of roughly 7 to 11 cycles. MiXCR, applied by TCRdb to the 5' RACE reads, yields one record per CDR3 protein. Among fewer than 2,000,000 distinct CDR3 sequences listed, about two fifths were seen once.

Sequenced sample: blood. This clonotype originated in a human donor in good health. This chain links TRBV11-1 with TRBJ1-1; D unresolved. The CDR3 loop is CASSSGRQAFF. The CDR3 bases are TGTGCCAGCAGCTCCGGACGTCAAGCTTTCTTT.